Below are 7 T cell receptor beta chains sequenced from a single sample in a study of blood T cell repertoires in COVID-19. The data were produced by immunoSEQ multiplex PCR, yet TCRdb's version contains in-frame clones alone and is incomplete. The data contain roughly 260,000 clones, approximately 82% of them singletons. The source material was peripheral blood. These receptors were collected from a woman over 75 with active or convalescent COVID-19.

J is TRBJ1-4 and V is TRBV3-1 (or the pseudogene TRBV3-2), with TRBD1 matching 8 bases. Per germline, CDR1 LGHDT and CDR2 YNNKEL (reference sequence). The CDR3 runs to 15 residues. V shed 4 bases, J shed 10 bases, and the junction held 11 bases outside the gene matches. CDR3 bases: TGTGCCAGCAGCCCTCGGGACAGGTTACCCGGAAAACTGTTTTTT. This translates into CASSPRDRLPGKLFF.

The CDR3 loop is CSASEQGRNQPQHF. CDR3 in DNA: TGCAGTGCTAGTGAACAGGGTCGCAATCAGCCCCAGCATTTT. The V and J genes are TRBV20-1 and TRBJ1-5, with a possible D match to TRBD1 (6 bases). V lost 3 bases and J lost 2, with 11 bases in between. The CDR3 spans 14 residues. Germline CDR1 is DFQATT and CDR2 is SNEGSKA (reference sequence).

The chain recombines TRBV4-1 with TRBJ1-1; D is unclear. Trimming shortened V by 2 bases and J by 0 bases, and 7 bases separated the two germline ends. This CDR3 region has 14 residues. The germline CDR1 and CDR2 sequences are MGHRA and YSYEKL. CDR3 DNA: TGCGCCAGCAGCCAAATATCTGTGAACACTGAAGCTTTCTTT. Encoded protein: CASSQISVNTEAFF.

The V and J genes are TRBV2 and TRBJ1-2; no clear D gene. This CDR3 has 11 residues. V lost 7 bases, J lost 0 bases, and 3 bases lay in between. The germline V gene encodes CDR1 SNHLY and CDR2 FYNNEI. The CDR3 region has the DNA TGTGCCAGCACTACTAACTATGGCTACACCTTC. This translates into CASTTNYGYTF.

The chain has TRBV5-1 and TRBJ2-2, with D possibly being TRBD2 (5 bases). Germline CDR1 and CDR2: SGHRS and YFSETQ. Trimming took off 4 bases at V and 4 bases at J, with 14 bases between the two ends. There are 15 residues in the CDR3. In nucleotides, the CDR3 is TGCGCCAGCAGCCACCTCGGCCGGGGCACCGGGGAGCTGTTTTTT. Its protein is CASSHLGRGTGELFF. The full variable domain, in which reference TRBV5-1 and TRBJ2-2 provide the parts outside the CDR3, is KAGVTQTPRYLIKTRGQQVTLSCSPISGHRSVSWYQQTPGQGLQFLFEYFSETQRNKGNFPGRFSGRQFSNSRSEMNVSTLELGDSALYLCASSHLGRGTGELFFGEGSRLTVL.

This clone was picked up many times. The chain carries TRBV11-2 and TRBJ2-7; D call uncertain. V lost 5 bases to trimming and J lost 0 bases, with 11 bases between them. The CDR3 runs 14 residues. Per germline, CDR1 SGHAT and CDR2 FQNNGV. CDR3 nucleotides: TGTGCCAGCAGCCGCAGCGCCAGCTCCTACGAGCAGTACTTC. Protein: CASSRSASSYEQYF.

The rearrangement joins TRBV28 to TRBJ2-7; D gene uncertain. The CDR3 runs to 16 residues. The germline V gene has CDR1 MDHEN and CDR2 SYDVKM. Trimming took 1 base from V and 7 from J, leaving 20 bases between them. CDR3 nucleotides: TGTGCCAGCAGTTTATTAGGATCGGGTGGTATTTTGGAGCAGTACTTC. It yields the protein CASSLLGSGGILEQYF.